These 18 T cell receptor beta chains share one sample of origin, sequenced in a study of blood T cell repertoires in COVID-19. Sequenced by immunoSEQ multiplex PCR; TCRdb stores in-frame clones only, minus some. This sample has 100,000 to 150,000 clones; about 89% occur once, and the top ten carry roughly 18%. Material for sequencing was peripheral blood. The receptors shown here come from a man aged 45 to 65 with active or convalescent COVID-19.

This sequence joins TRBV19 and TRBJ1-5; D unclear. Looked up from germline, CDR1 is LNHDA and CDR2 is SQIVND (reference sequence). Trimming pared 7 bases from V and 5 bases from J, leaving 9 bases between. The CDR3 extends over 12 amino acids. CDR3 residues: CASTARDQPQHF. The CDR3 DNA is TGTGCCAGTACGGCTAGAGATCAGCCCCAGCATTTT.

The rearrangement uses TRBV3-1 (or the pseudogene TRBV3-2) and TRBJ2-7; D is uncertain. Trimming took off 1 base at V and 2 bases at J, with 15 bases between the two ends. The CDR3 totals 16 residues. Germline V gene lookup returns CDR1 LGHDT and CDR2 YNNKEL (reference sequence). CDR3 sequence: CASSQGPAIWPYEQYF. The CDR3 DNA is TGTGCCAGCAGCCAAGGTCCCGCAATTTGGCCCTACGAGCAGTACTTC.

The chain joins TRBV2 to TRBJ1-4, with 10 bases identical to TRBD1. With V trimmed by 0 bases and J by 8 bases, 3 bases remained unmatched. The CDR3 has 15 amino acids. Germline assignment: CDR1 SNHLY and CDR2 FYNNEI. CDR3 coding DNA: TGTGCCAGCAGTGAAGCCAGGGACAGGGGCGAAAAACTGTTTTTT. Translating it yields CASSEARDRGEKLFF.

The chain has TRBV7-8 and TRBJ2-5; TRBD1 matches 9 bases. Looked up from germline, CDR1 is SGHVS and CDR2 is FQNEAQ. V lost 5 bases and J lost 2; bases outside the gene matches: 9. The CDR3 loop spans 16 amino acids. The CDR3 sequence: CASSRTGTGPQETQYF. The CDR3 region has the DNA TGTGCCAGCAGCAGAACGGGGACAGGGCCTCAAGAGACCCAGTACTTC.

The table lists this clone with a count of one. The V gene is TRBV5-6, the J gene TRBJ2-5; 8 bases agree with TRBD1. In germline, CDR1 is SGHDT, CDR2 YYEEEE. The V segment lost 4 bases and the J segment 5 bases; nucleotides outside the gene matches: 10. CDR3 length: 15 amino acids. CDR3 amino acids: CASSLTRQGWETQYF. CDR3 sequence (DNA): TGTGCCAGCAGCCTTACCCGACAGGGGTGGGAGACCCAGTACTTC.

This sequence joins TRBV6-5 and TRBJ2-2; perhaps TRBD1 as D (6 bases). V lost 5 bases and J 7 bases, leaving 14 bases between the germline ends. CDR1 MNHEY and CDR2 SVGAGI come from the germline V gene. The CDR3 contains 14 residues. CDR3: CASSPDSPGGELFF. CDR3 bases: TGTGCCAGCAGTCCGGACAGCCCCGGCGGGGAGCTGTTTTTT.

The V gene is TRBV6-4, the J gene TRBJ1-1; 9 bases line up with TRBD1. CDR1 MRHNA and CDR2 SNTAGT come from the germline V gene. Unmatched junction bases numbered 15, after V lost 9 bases and J lost 1 base. The CDR3 sequence is 17 residues long. CDR3 DNA: TGTGCCAGACTCCCGGGACAGGGTTGGAAATGGAACACTGAAGCTTTCTTT. Translated, it gives CARLPGQGWKWNTEAFF.

This clone was counted between two and nine times. The CDR3: CANNQGGNTEAFF. In nucleotides, the CDR3 is TGTGCCAACAACCAGGGGGGGAACACTGAAGCTTTCTTT. V gene TRBV2 combines with J gene TRBJ1-1; 7 nucleotides agree with TRBD1. The V gene's germline CDR1 is SNHLY and CDR2 FYNNEI. Trimming removed 10 bases from V and 1 base from J; junction bases left unmatched: 6. There are 13 residues in the CDR3.

In its sample, this clone was seen a few times. V and J are TRBV5-1 and TRBJ1-4, with TRBD1 as a possible D gene (6 bases). Deletions cut 0 bases from V and 0 bases from J, with 15 bases between. The CDR3 spans 18 residues. From germline, CDR1 is SGHRS and CDR2 YFSETQ. The CDR3 nucleotides are TGCGCCAGCAGCTTGGACGGGACATATACTGCAACTAATGAAAAACTGTTTTTT. The encoded protein is CASSLDGTYTATNEKLFF.

The chain is built from TRBV10-3 and TRBJ2-3; 8 nucleotides match TRBD2. The CDR3 contains 15 residues. Germline lookup yields CDR1 ENHRY and CDR2 SYGVKD. Trimming took 4 bases from V and 1 from J; bases not matched to a gene: 4. CDR3 sequence reads: CAISGVRGGTDTQYF. DNA of the CDR3: TGTGCCATCAGTGGAGTGCGGGGGGGCACAGATACGCAGTATTTT.

The J gene is TRBJ2-3, the V gene TRBV2; D remains ambiguous. The CDR3 extends over 12 amino acids. Trimming left V 6 bases short and J 0 bases short, with 4 bases between. CDR1 and CDR2 (germline): SNHLY, FYNNEI. The CDR3 loop reads CASRLSTDTQYF. In nucleotides, the CDR3 is TGTGCCAGCAGATTAAGCACAGATACGCAGTATTTT. Full variable domain (missing parts from reference TRBV2 and TRBJ2-3): EPEVTQTPSHQVTQMGQEVILRCVPISNHLYFYWYRQILGQKVEFLVSFYNNEISEKSEIFDDQFSVERPDGSNFTLKIRSTKLEDSAMYFCASRLSTDTQYFGPGTRLTVL.

The V gene is TRBV19, the J gene TRBJ1-2; the D gene is possibly TRBD1 (6 bases). V dropped 2 bases and J dropped 7 bases, with 11 bases sitting between them. The CDR3 is 13 residues long. Germline assignment: CDR1 LNHDA and CDR2 SQIVND (reference sequence). The CDR3: CASSIQGTFGYTF. As DNA, the CDR3 is TGTGCCAGTAGTATACAGGGGACGTTTGGCTACACCTTC.

The chain's CDR3 is CASSLRRAGSTDTQYF. DNA of the CDR3: TGTGCCAGCAGCTTACGAAGGGCGGGGAGCACAGATACGCAGTATTTT. V is TRBV5-4 and J is TRBJ2-3, with TRBD2 as a possible D gene (6 bases). The germline gives CDR1 SGHNT, CDR2 YYREEE (reference sequence). The CDR3 covers 16 residues. Deletions cut 2 bases from V and 0 bases from J, with 13 bases between. The full variable domain, its missing parts supplied by reference TRBV5-4 and TRBJ2-3, is ETGVTQSPTHLIKTRGQQVTLRCSSQSGHNTVSWYQQALGQGPQFIFQYYREEENGRGNFPPRFSGLQFPNYSSELNVNALELDDSALYLCASSLRRAGSTDTQYFGPGTRLTVL.

Worth noting for this clone: Germline and junction disagree at one end, which may indicate a read error. The gene calls are TRBV29-1 and TRBJ2-3; 8 nucleotides line up with TRBD1. Germline CDR1 SQVTM, CDR2 ANQGSEA. CDR3 size: 14 residues. The CDR3 region is CSAEGTGGTDTQYF. For the CDR3, the DNA is TGCAGCGCTGAAGGGACAGGAGGCACAGATACGCAGTATTTT.

This clone has only one observation. The chain has TRBV11-3 and TRBJ2-1; 8 bases line up with TRBD1. Trimming removed 4 bases from V and 10 bases from J; junction bases left unmatched: 6. This CDR3 has 13 residues. CDR1 is SGHNT, CDR2 YENEEA, per germline. Here the CDR3 reads CASSSRQGNEQFF. The CDR3 region has the DNA TGTGCCAGCAGCTCCAGACAGGGGAACGAGCAGTTCTTC.

The chain links TRBV5-1 to TRBJ1-2; weak D call: TRBD1 (5 bases). The germline V gene encodes CDR1 SGHRS and CDR2 YFSETQ. V shed 0 bases and J shed 5 bases, with 14 bases lying between them. CDR3 size: 15 residues. CDR3 nucleotides: TGCGCCAGCAGCTTGGATTGGGGGGAAGAGTATGGCTACACCTTC. Amino acids: CASSLDWGEEYGYTF.

The genes are TRBV5-1 and TRBJ2-4, with a tentative D call TRBD2 (6 bases). The CDR3 covers 18 residues. Germline assignment: CDR1 SGHRS and CDR2 YFSETQ. The V gene lost 1 base and the J gene lost 2 bases, with 19 bases spanning the gap. The CDR3 loop is CASSLNPRGSVTKNIQYF. DNA for the CDR3: TGCGCCAGCAGCTTGAATCCGCGGGGATCTGTAACCAAAAACATTCAGTACTTC.

This chain connects TRBV6-2 or TRBV6-3 to TRBJ2-1, with D unclear. The CDR3 runs 15 residues. Between the trimmed V and J ends, which lost 4 bases and 2 bases, there was a span of 12 bases. Germline lookup yields CDR1 MNHEY and CDR2 SVGEGT. The DNA of the CDR3 is TGTGCCAGCAGTTCCCCTTCCAACACCTACAATGAGCAGTTCTTC. This sequence encodes CASSSPSNTYNEQFF.